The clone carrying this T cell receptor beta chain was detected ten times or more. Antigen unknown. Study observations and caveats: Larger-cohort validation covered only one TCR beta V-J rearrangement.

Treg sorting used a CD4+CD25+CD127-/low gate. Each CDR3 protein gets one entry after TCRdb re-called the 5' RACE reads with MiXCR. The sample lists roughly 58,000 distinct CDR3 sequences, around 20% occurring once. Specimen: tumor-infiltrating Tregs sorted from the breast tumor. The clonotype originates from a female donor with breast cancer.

CDR3 amino acids: CASSPRLAGSSYNEQFF. For the CDR3, the DNA is TGTGCCAGCAGCCCAAGACTAGCGGGTAGCTCCTACAATGAGCAGTTCTTC. This chain uses TRBV7-9 with TRBJ2-1; the match to TRBD2 covers 10 bases. The V gene end was trimmed by 5 bases and the J gene end by 0 bases; junction bases not matched to a gene: 7. The CDR3 extends over 17 amino acids. The germline V gene has CDR1 SEHNR and CDR2 FQNEAQ (reference sequence).